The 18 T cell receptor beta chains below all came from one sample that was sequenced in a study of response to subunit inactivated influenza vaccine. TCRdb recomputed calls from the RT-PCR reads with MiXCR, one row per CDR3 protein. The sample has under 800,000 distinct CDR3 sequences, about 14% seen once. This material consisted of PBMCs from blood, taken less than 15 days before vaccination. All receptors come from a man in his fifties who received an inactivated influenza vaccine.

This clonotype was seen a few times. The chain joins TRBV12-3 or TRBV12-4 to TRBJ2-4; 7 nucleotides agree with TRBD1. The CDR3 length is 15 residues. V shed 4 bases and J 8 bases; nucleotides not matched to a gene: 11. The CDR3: CASSYGTARLDIQYF. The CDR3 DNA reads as TGTGCCAGCAGTTATGGGACAGCTAGGTTGGACATTCAGTACTTC.

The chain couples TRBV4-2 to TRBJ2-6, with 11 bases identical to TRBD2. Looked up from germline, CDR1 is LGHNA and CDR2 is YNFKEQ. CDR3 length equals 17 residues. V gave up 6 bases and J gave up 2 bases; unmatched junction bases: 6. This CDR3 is CASSNSGRAPGANVLTF. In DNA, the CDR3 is TGTGCCAGCAGTAATAGCGGGAGGGCCCCTGGGGCCAACGTCCTGACTTTC.

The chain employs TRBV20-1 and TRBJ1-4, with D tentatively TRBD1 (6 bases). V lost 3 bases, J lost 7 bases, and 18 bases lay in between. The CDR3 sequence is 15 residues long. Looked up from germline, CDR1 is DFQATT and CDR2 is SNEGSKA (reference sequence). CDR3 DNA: TGCAGTGCTAGCGGGGGGCGCCGGTATTTTGAAAAACTGTTTTTT. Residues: CSASGGRRYFEKLFF.

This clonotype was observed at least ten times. The CDR3, as DNA: TGCAGCGTTGAAGATCTTGTCTGGGACACGCAAGAGACCCAGTACTTC. Translation: CSVEDLVWDTQETQYF. This chain links TRBV29-1 with TRBJ2-5; D is perhaps TRBD1 (6 bases). The ends were cut back, 0 bases at V and 2 bases at J, with 16 bases in the middle. The CDR3 spans 16 residues. Germline-derived CDR1 and CDR2 are SQVTM and ANQGSEA.

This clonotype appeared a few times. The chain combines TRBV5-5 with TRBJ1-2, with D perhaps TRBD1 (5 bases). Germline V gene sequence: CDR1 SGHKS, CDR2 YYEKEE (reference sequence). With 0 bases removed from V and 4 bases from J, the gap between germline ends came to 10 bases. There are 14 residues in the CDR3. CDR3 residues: CASSLEDRAYGYTF. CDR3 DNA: TGTGCCAGCAGCTTGGAAGACAGAGCCTATGGCTACACCTTC.

The CDR3: CASSQEGGPVSYNEQFF. Here the CDR3 DNA reads TGTGCCAGCAGCCAAGAAGGTGGCCCGGTCTCCTACAATGAGCAGTTCTTC. This chain connects TRBV4-2 to TRBJ2-1; D is unclear. The germline CDR1 and CDR2 sequences are LGHNA and YNFKEQ. The CDR3 length is 17 residues. Trimming pared 0 bases from V and 0 bases from J, leaving 12 bases between.

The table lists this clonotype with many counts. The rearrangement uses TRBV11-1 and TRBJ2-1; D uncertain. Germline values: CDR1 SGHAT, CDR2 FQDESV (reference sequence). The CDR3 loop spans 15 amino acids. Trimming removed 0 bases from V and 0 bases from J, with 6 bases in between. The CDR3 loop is CASSLAWNSYNEQFF. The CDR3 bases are TGTGCCAGCAGCTTAGCGTGGAACTCCTACAATGAGCAGTTCTTC.

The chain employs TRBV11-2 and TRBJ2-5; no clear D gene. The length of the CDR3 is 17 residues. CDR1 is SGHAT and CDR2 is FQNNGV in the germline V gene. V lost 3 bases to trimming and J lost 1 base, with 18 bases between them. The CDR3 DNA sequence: TGTGCCAGCAGCTTGTACTATGGCAGGACCCCCCAAGAGACCCAGTACTTC. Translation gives CASSLYYGRTPQETQYF.

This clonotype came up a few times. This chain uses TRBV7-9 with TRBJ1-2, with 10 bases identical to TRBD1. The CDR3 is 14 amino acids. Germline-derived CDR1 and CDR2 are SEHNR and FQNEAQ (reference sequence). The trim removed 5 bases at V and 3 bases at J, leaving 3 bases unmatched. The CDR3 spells CASSVDRGHYGYTF. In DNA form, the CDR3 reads TGTGCCAGCAGCGTAGACAGGGGGCACTATGGCTACACCTTC. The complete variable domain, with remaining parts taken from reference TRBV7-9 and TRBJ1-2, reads DTGVSQNPRHKITKRGQNVTFRCDPISEHNRLYWYRQTLGQGPEFLTYFQNEAQLEKSRLLSDRFSAERPKGSFSTLEIQRTEQGDSAMYLCASSVDRGHYGYTFGSGTRLTVV.

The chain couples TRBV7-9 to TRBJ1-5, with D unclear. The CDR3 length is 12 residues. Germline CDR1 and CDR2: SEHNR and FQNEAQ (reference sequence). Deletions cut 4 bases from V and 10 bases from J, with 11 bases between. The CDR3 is CASSSLVGPQHF. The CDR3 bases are TGTGCCAGCAGCTCCTTGGTGGGTCCCCAGCATTTT.

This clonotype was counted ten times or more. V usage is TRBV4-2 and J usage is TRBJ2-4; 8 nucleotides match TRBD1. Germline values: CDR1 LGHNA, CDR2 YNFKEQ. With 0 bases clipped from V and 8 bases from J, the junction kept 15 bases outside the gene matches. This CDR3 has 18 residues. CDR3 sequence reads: CASSQEAVGDRRLDIQYF. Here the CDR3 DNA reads TGTGCCAGCAGCCAAGAAGCTGTAGGGGACAGGAGGTTGGACATTCAGTACTTC.

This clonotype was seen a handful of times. CDR3 sequence: CATLRSYYGYTF. The CDR3 DNA sequence: TGTGCCACCTTACGCAGTTACTATGGCTACACCTTC. The gene calls are TRBV6-5 and TRBJ1-2; D is undetermined. V lost 10 bases, J lost 3 bases, and 12 bases lay in between. Germline loops: CDR1 MNHEY, CDR2 SVGAGI. This CDR3 contains 12 residues.

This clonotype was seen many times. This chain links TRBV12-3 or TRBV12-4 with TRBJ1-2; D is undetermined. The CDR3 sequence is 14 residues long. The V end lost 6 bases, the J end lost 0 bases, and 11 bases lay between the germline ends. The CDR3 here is CASSLLGANYGYTF. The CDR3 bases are TGTGCCAGCAGCCTGCTAGGAGCTAACTATGGCTACACCTTC.

The CDR3 DNA reads as TGTGCCATCAGTGGGTCTATTGACAGTCTCTCCTACGAGCAGTACTTC. Its protein product is CAISGSIDSLSYEQYF. This chain connects TRBV10-3 to TRBJ2-7, with a possible D match to TRBD1 (5 bases). CDR3 length: 16 residues. Deletions cut 4 bases from V and 0 bases from J, with 16 bases between. Per germline, CDR1 ENHRY and CDR2 SYGVKD.

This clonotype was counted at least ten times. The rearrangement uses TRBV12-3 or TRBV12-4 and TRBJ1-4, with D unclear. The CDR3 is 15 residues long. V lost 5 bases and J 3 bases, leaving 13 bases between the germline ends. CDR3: CASSMRTDSNEKLFF. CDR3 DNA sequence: TGTGCCAGCAGTATGCGGACTGACTCTAATGAAAAACTGTTTTTT.

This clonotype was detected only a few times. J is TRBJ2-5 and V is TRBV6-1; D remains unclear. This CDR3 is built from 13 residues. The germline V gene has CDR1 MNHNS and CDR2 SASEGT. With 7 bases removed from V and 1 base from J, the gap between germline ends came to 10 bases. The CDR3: CASTRTPQETQYF. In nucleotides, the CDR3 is TGTGCCAGCACCAGGACGCCCCAAGAGACCCAGTACTTC.

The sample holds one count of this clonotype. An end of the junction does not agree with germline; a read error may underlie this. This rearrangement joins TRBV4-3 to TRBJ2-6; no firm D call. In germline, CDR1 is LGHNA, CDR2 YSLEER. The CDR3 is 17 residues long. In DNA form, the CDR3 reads TGCGTCAGCAGCCAAGATCTAGTTAGGTCTGGGGCCAACGTCCTGACTTTC. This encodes CVSSQDLVRSGANVLTF.

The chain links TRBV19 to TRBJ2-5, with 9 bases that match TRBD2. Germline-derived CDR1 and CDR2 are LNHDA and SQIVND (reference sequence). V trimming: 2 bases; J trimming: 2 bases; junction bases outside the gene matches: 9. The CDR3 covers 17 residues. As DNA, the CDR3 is TGTGCCAGTAGTATAACGAGCGGGGGGCCGATACAAGAGACCCAGTACTTC. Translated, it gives CASSITSGGPIQETQYF.